These T cell receptor beta chains were read from a single sample in a study of OX40 agonist ivuxolimab in advanced cancers. Measured with immunoSEQ multiplex PCR; TCRdb has only the in-frame clones, and not every one. The sample consists of 53,000 or so clones, 84% of them appearing once. The source material was CD4+ or CD8+ T cells sorted from blood, sampled in a trial of the OX40 agonist ivuxolimab. All receptors come from an adult with an advanced solid tumor such as melanoma, head and neck, liver or kidney cancer. Each CDR3 is given with its conserved first and last residue. The D gene is left open where the match is weak. Clone size is shown for a subset of rows, as once, few, many or a class of expanded clone.

d_call clone_size j_call v_call cdr3_aa cdr3_nt
. . TRBJ1-1 TRBV28 CASRSGNPEAFF TGTGCCAGCAGGTCAGGGAATCCTGAAGCTTTCTTT
TRBD1 . TRBJ2-5 TRBV28 CASRAGTGEGETQYF TGTGCCAGCAGGGCGGGGACAGGGGAGGGAGAGACCCAGTACTTC
. . TRBJ2-1 TRBV10-1 CASMEGGRDEQFF TGCGCCAGCATGGAGGGAGGCCGGGATGAGCAGTTCTTC
. . TRBJ2-2 TRBV27 CASSLLSGADGELFF TGTGCCAGCAGTTTACTATCGGGGGCGGACGGGGAGCTGTTTTTT
. . TRBJ2-7 TRBV5-8 CASSLVGLASGYEQYF TGTGCCAGCAGCTTGGTCGGGCTAGCCAGCGGGTACGAGCAGTACTTC
TRBD2 . TRBJ2-3 TRBV11-3 CASSWTSGNTDTQYF TGTGCCAGCAGCTGGACTAGCGGCAACACAGATACGCAGTATTTT
. once TRBJ2-2 TRBV9 CASSPGYTGELFF TGTGCCAGTTCCCCCGGTTACACCGGGGAGCTGTTTTTT
. . TRBJ1-2 TRBV10-3 CAISESGGYTF TGTGCCATCAGTGAGTCTGGCGGCTACACCTTC
. . TRBJ1-4 TRBV29-1 CSVGDHATNEKLFF TGCAGCGTTGGGGATCATGCAACTAATGAAAAACTGTTTTTT
. . TRBJ1-5 TRBV30 CAWSLGVGQPQHF TGTGCCTGGAGTCTGGGGGTGGGTCAGCCCCAGCATTTT
TRBD2 . TRBJ2-3 TRBV10-2 CASSEAGGRAGGADTQYF TGCGCCAGCAGTGAGGCCGGGGGCCGAGCGGGAGGGGCAGATACGCAGTATTTT
. . TRBJ2-1 TRBV11-2 CASSSLTKRGNNEQFF TGTGCCAGCAGCTCCCTGACTAAGAGGGGTAACAATGAGCAGTTCTTC
. . TRBJ2-3 TRBV30 CAWSDRGGPTDTQYF TGTGCCTGGAGTGACAGGGGAGGGCCAACAGATACGCAGTATTTT
TRBD1 . TRBJ1-2 TRBV6-1 CASSRTGRGGYTF TGTGCCAGCAGCCGGACAGGGCGAGGCGGCTACACCTTC
. . TRBJ1-2 TRBV28 CASSYTGMGYGYTF TGTGCCAGCAGTTATACAGGGATGGGGTATGGCTACACCTTC
. once TRBJ2-7 TRBV6-1 CASRPNDGSYEQYF TGTGCCAGCAGGCCCAATGACGGCTCCTACGAGCAGTACTTC
. few TRBJ1-2 TRBV6-5 CASSSRGGGYTF TGTGCCAGCAGTTCCCGGGGGGGTGGCTACACCTTC
. . TRBJ1-4 TRBV30 CAWSVGEAGAEKLFF TGTGCCTGGAGTGTAGGGGAGGCGGGGGCCGAAAAACTGTTTTTT
TRBD1 . TRBJ1-4 TRBV2 CASNTGVAEKLFF TGTGCCAGTAACACAGGGGTCGCTGAAAAACTGTTTTTT
. . TRBJ1-2 TRBV7-9 CASSLGGAGVTSGYTF TGTGCCAGCAGCTTAGGTGGGGCCGGGGTCACGAGTGGCTACACCTTC
. . TRBJ2-3 TRBV2 CASTRWQNPSTDTQYF TGTGCCAGCACACGGTGGCAAAACCCTAGCACAGATACGCAGTATTTT
. . TRBJ1-4 TRBV30 CAWMAGWSEKLFF TGTGCCTGGATGGCGGGGTGGAGTGAAAAACTGTTTTTT
TRBD2 once TRBJ2-3 TRBV14 CASSAGTSGGTDTQYF TGTGCCAGCAGCGCCGGGACTAGCGGGGGCACAGATACGCAGTATTTT
. . TRBJ1-3 TRBV6-5 CASRVQGGGNTIYF TGTGCCAGCAGGGTACAGGGCGGCGGAAACACCATATATTTT
. . TRBJ1-6 TRBV28 CASSLVGNFSPLHF TGTGCCAGCAGTTTAGTAGGAAATTTTTCACCCCTCCACTTT
. many TRBJ2-7 TRBV6-6 CASSYSSNPYEQYF TGTGCCAGCAGTTACTCGAGCAATCCCTACGAGCAGTACTTC
TRBD1 . TRBJ1-4 TRBV27 CASSYADRAGEKLFF TGTGCCAGCAGTTACGCGGACAGGGCCGGAGAAAAACTGTTTTTT